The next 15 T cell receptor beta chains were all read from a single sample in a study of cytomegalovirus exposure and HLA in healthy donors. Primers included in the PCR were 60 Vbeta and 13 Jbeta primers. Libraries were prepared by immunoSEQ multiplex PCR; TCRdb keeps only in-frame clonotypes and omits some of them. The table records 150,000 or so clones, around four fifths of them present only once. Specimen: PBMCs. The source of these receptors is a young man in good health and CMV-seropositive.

The CDR3 protein is CASSITLVVTEAFF. The DNA for the CDR3 is TGTGCCAGTAGTATTACGTTAGTAGTCACTGAAGCTTTCTTT. This chain connects TRBV19 to TRBJ1-1, with D unclear. Germline lookup yields CDR1 LNHDA and CDR2 SQIVND (reference sequence). The CDR3 contains 14 residues. With 3 bases removed from V and 4 bases from J, the gap between germline ends came to 12 bases.

The CDR3 is CASSIVWQRSDTQYF. CDR3 DNA: TGTGCCAGTAGTATAGTGTGGCAGCGGTCGGATACGCAGTATTTT. V and J are TRBV19 and TRBJ2-3, with D perhaps matching TRBD2 (5 bases). This CDR3 has 15 amino acids. The germline V gene encodes CDR1 LNHDA and CDR2 SQIVND (reference sequence). V was trimmed by 1 base and J by 6 bases, leaving 14 bases between them.

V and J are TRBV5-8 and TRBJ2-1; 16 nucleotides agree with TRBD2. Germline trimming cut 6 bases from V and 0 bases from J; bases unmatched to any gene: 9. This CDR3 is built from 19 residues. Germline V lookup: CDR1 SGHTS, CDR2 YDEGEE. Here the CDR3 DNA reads TGTGCCAGCACCCGGGGACTAGCGGGAGGGGGCAGCTCCTACAATGAGCAGTTCTTC. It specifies CASTRGLAGGGSSYNEQFF.

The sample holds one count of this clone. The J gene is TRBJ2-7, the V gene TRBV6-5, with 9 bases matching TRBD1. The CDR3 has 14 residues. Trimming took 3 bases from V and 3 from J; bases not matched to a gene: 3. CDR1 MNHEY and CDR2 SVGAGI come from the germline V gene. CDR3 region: CASSYAGQGYEQYF. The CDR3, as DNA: TGTGCCAGCAGTTATGCGGGACAGGGCTACGAGCAGTACTTC.

Written as DNA, the CDR3 is TGTGCCAGCAGCAGCACAGAGACCCAGTACTTC. Its protein product is CASSSTETQYF. The chain links TRBV5-6 to TRBJ2-5; D is uncertain. V lost 4 bases to trimming and J lost 4 bases, with 5 bases between them. The CDR3 has 11 residues. The germline CDR1 and CDR2 sequences are SGHDT and YYEEEE.

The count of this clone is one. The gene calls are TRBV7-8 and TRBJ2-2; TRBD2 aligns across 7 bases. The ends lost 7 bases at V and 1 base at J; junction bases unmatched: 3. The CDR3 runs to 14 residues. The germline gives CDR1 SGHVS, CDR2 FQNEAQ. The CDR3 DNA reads TGTGCCAGCACTCTAGCGGAGAACACCGGGGAGCTGTTTTTT. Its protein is CASTLAENTGELFF. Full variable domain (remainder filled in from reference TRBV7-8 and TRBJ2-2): GAGVSQSPRYKVAKRGQDVALRCDPISGHVSLFWYQQALGQGPEFLTYFQNEAQLDKSGLPSDRFFAERPEGSVSTLKIQRTQQEDSAVYLCASTLAENTGELFFGEGSRLTVL.

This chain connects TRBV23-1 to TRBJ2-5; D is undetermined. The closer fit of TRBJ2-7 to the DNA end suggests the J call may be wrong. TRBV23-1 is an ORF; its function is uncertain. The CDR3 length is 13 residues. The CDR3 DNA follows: TGCGCCAGCAGTCGAGACAAGCCCTACGAGCAGTACTTC. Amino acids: CASSRDKPYEQYF.

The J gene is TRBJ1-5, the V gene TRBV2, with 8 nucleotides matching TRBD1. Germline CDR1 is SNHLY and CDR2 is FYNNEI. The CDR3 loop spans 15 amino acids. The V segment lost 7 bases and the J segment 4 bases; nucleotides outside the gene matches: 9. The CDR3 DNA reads TGTGCCAGCAAGGTCGCGACAGGGGTAAATCAGCCCCAGCATTTT. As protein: CASKVATGVNQPQHF.

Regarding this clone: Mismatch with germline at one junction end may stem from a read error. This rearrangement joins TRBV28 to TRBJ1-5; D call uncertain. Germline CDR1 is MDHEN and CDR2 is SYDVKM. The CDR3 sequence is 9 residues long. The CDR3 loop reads CASSPPEVW. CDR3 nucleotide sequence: TGTGCCAGCAGTCCCCCCGAGGTTTGG.

The CDR3 region has the DNA TGTGCCAGCAGTAACAGGGGGCTTAACTATGGCTACACCTTC. This sequence encodes CASSNRGLNYGYTF. V gene TRBV28 combines with J gene TRBJ1-2, with TRBD1 matching 9 bases. J gave up 1 base and V 5 bases, and 2 bases lay outside the gene matches. CDR1 is MDHEN, CDR2 SYDVKM, per germline. The CDR3 totals 14 residues.

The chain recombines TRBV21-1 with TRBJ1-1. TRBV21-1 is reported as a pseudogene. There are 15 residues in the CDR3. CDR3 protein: CASSKLGGGYTEAFF. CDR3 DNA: TGTGCCAGCAGCAAACTGGGGGGTGGATACACTGAAGCTTTCTTT.

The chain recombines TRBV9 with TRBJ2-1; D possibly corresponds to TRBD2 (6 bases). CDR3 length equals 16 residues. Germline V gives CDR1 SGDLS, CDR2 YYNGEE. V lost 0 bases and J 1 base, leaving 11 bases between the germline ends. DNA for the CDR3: TGTGCCAGCAGCGTAGCGACTAGTGGGTCCTACAATGAGCAGTTCTTC. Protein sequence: CASSVATSGSYNEQFF.

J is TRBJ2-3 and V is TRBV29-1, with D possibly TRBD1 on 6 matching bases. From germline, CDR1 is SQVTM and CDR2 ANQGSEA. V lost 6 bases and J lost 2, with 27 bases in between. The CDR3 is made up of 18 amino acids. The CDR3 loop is CSVLSAYMTGDFTDTQYF. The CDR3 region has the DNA TGCAGCGTCCTCTCTGCTTACATGACAGGCGACTTCACAGATACGCAGTATTTT.

CDR3 region: CASRSRGTEAFF. The CDR3 nucleotides read TGTGCCAGTAGATCTAGGGGTACTGAAGCTTTCTTT. The V and J genes are TRBV19 and TRBJ1-1; D may be TRBD1 (5 bases). The CDR3 loop spans 12 amino acids. V was cut by 6 bases and J by 5 bases, with 10 bases left in between. CDR1 and CDR2 from the germline V gene are LNHDA and SQIVND (reference sequence).

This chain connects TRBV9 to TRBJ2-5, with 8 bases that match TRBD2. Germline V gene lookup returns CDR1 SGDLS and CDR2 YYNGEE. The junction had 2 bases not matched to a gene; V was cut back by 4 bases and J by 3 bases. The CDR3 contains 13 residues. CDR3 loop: CASSSSGEETQYF. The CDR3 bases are TGTGCCAGCAGCAGTAGCGGGGAAGAGACCCAGTACTTC.